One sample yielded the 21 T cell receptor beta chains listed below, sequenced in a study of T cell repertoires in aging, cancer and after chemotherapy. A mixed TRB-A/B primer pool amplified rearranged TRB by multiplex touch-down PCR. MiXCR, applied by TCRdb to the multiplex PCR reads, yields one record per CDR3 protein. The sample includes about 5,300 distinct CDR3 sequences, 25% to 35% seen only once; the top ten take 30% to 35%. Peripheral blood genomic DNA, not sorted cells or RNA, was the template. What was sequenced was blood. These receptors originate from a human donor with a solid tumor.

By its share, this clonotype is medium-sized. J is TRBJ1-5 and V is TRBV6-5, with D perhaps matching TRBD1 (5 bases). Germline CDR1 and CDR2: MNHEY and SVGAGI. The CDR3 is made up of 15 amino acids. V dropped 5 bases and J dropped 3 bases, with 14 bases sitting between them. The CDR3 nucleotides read TGTGCCAGCAGTATGGGGCTTAACGCCAATCAGCCCCAGCATTTT. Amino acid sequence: CASSMGLNANQPQHF.

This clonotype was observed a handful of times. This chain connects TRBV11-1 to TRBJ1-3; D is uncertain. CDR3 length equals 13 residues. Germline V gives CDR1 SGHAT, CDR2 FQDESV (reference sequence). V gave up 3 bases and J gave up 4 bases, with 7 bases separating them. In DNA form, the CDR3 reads TGTGCCAGCAGCTTGAGTGAAGGAAACACCATATATTTT. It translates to CASSLSEGNTIYF.

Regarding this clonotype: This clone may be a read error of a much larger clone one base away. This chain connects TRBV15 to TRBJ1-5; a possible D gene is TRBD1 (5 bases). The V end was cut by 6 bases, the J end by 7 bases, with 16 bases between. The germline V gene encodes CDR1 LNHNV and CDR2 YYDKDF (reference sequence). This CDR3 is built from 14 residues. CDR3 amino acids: CATRRGPGTQPQHF. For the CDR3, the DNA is TGTGCCACCAGAAGGGGTCCGGGGACCCAGCCCCAGCATTTT.

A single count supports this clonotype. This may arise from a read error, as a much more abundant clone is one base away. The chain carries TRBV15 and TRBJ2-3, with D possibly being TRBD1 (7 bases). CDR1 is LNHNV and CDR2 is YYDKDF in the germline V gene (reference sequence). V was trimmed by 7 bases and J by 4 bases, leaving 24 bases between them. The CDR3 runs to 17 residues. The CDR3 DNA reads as TGTGCCACCACCAGGGGACTTCTCCCAGGGGGGCCAGATACGCAGTATTTT. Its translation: CATTRGLLPGGPDTQYF.

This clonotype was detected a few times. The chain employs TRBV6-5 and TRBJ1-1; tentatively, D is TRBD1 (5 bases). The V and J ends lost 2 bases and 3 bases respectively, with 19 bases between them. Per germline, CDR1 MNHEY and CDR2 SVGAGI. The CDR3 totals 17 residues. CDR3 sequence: CASSYELGHPGDTEAFF. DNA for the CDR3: TGTGCCAGCAGTTACGAACTCGGACACCCCGGGGACACTGAAGCTTTCTTT.

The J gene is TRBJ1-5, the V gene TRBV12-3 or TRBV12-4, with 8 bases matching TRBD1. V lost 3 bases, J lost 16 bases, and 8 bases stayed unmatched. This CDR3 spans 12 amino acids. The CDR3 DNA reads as TGTGCCAGCAGTTTGAGGACAGGGCCTCGACATTTT. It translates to CASSLRTGPRHF.

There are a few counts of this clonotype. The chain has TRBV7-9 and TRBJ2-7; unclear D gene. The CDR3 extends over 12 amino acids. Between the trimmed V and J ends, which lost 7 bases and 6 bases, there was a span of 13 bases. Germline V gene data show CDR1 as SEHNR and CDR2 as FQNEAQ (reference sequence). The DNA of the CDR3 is TGTGCCAGCACCGACCACGCCGGCGAGCAGTACTTC. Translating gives CASTDHAGEQYF. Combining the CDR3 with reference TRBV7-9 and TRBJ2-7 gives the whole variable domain DTGVSQNPRHKITKRGQNVTFRCDPISEHNRLYWYRQTLGQGPEFLTYFQNEAQLEKSRLLSDRFSAERPKGSFSTLEIQRTEQGDSAMYLCASTDHAGEQYFGPGTRLTVT.

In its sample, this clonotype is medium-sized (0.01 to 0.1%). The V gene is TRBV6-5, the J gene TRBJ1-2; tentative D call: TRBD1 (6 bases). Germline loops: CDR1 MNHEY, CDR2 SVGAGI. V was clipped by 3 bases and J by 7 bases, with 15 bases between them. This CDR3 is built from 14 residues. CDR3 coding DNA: TGTGCCAGCAGTTATCGGGGGGCAGCTATTGGCTACACCTTC. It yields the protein CASSYRGAAIGYTF.

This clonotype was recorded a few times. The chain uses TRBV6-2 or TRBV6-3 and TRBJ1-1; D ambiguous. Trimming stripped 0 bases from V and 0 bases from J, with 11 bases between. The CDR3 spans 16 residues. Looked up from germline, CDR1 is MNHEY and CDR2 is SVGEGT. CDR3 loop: CASSYSKRRMNTEAFF. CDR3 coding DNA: TGTGCCAGCAGTTACTCGAAAAGGCGCATGAACACTGAAGCTTTCTTT.

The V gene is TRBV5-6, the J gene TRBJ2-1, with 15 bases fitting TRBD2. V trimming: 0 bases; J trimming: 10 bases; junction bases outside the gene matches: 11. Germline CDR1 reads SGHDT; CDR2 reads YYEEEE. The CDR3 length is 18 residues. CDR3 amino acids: CASSLAGTSGRPRMEQFF. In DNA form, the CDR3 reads TGTGCCAGCAGCTTGGCTGGGACTAGCGGGAGGCCCCGAATGGAGCAGTTCTTC.

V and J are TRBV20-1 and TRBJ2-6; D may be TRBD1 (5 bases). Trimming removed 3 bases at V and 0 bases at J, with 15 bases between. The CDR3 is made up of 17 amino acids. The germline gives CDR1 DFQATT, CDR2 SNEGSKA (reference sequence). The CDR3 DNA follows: TGCAGTGCTAGTGCTGGACACTCTTTCTCTGGGGCCAACGTCCTGACTTTC. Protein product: CSASAGHSFSGANVLTF.

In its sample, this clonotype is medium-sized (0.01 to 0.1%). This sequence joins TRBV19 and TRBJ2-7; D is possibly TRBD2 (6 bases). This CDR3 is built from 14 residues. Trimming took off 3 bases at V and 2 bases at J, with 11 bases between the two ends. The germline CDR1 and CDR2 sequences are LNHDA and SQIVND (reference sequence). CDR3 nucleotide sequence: TGTGCCAGTAGTATCGGAGGAGGGCCCTACGAGCAGTACTTC. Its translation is CASSIGGGPYEQYF.

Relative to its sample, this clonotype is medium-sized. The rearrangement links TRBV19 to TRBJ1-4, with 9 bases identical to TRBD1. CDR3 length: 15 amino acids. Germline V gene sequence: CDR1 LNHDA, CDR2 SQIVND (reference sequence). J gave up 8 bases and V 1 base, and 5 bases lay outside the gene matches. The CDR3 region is CASSIAGTGKEKLFF. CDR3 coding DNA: TGTGCCAGTAGTATAGCGGGGACAGGGAAAGAAAAACTGTTTTTT. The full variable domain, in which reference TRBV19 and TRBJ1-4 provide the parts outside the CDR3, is DGGITQSPKYLFRKEGQNVTLSCEQNLNHDAMYWYRQDPGQGLRLIYYSQIVNDFQKGDIAEGYSVSREKKESFPLTVTSAQKNPTAFYLCASSIAGTGKEKLFFGSGTQLSVL.

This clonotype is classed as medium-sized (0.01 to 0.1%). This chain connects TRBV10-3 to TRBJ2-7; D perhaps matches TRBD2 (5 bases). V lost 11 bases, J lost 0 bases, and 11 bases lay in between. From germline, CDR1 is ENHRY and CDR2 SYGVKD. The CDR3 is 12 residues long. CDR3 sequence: CAATDSSYEQYF. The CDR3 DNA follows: TGTGCCGCCACGGACTCCTCCTACGAGCAGTACTTC.

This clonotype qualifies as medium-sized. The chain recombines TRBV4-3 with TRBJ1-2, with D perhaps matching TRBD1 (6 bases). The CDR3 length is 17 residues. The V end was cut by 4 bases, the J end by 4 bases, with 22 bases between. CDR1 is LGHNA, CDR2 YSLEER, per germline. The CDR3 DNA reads TGCGCCAGCAGCCCGGCCCGGGATCTGAGGGGGGCCTATGGCTACACCTTC. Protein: CASSPARDLRGAYGYTF.

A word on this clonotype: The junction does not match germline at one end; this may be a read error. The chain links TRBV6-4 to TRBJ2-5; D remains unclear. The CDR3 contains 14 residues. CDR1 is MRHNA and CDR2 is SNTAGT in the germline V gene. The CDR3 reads CASTDSRRQETQYF. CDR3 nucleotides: TGTGCCAGCACTGACTCTCGGAGACAAGAGACCCAGTACTTC.

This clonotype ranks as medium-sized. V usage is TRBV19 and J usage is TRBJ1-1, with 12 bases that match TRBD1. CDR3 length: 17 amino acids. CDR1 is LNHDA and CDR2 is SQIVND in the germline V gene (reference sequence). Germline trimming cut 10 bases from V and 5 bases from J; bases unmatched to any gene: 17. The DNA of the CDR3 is TGTGCCACCCCCCTACGCCGGGACAGGGGGCGAGGAACTGAAGCTTTCTTT. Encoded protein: CATPLRRDRGRGTEAFF.

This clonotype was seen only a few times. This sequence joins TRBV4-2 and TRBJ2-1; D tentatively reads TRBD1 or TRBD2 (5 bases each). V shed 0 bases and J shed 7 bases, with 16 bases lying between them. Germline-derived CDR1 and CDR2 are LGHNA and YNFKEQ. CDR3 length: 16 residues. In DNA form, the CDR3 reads TGTGCCAGCAGCCAAGATCCCGGGTCATGGGGGAATGAGCAGTTCTTC. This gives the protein CASSQDPGSWGNEQFF.

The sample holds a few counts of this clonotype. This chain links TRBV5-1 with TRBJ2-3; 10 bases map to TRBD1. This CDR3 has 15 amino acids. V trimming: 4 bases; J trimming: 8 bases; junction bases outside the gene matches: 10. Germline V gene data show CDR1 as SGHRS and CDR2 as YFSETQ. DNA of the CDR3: TGCGCCAGCAGCATAAGACAGGGGGCAGGAGGTACGCAGTATTTT. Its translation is CASSIRQGAGGTQYF.

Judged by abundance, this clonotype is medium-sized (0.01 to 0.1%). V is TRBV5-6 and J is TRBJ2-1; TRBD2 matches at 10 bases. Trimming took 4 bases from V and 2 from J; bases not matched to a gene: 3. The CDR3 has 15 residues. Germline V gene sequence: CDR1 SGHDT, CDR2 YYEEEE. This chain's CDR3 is CASSQAGGTYNEQFF. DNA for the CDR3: TGTGCCAGCAGCCAAGCGGGAGGGACCTACAATGAGCAGTTCTTC.

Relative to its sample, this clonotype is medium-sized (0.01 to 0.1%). For the CDR3, the DNA is TGTGCCAGCAGTGACCACACGTCAGGACAGGGAGGCTACACCTTC. It translates to CASSDHTSGQGGYTF. J is TRBJ1-2 and V is TRBV6-1; TRBD1 agrees at 8 bases. The CDR3 totals 15 residues. CDR1 and CDR2 from the germline V gene are MNHNS and SASEGT. The J segment lost 8 bases and the V segment lost 3 bases, leaving 11 bases of the junction unmatched.